This T cell receptor (beta chain) was sequenced for a study of cytomegalovirus exposure and HLA in healthy donors. As for the study in general: Of 398 genotyped donors, about 80% clustered with self-reported Caucasian donors.

A note on this clone: Its cognate antigen is unknown.

The germline V gene encodes CDR1 SGHRS and CDR2 YFSETQ. Unmatched junction bases numbered 2, after V lost 0 bases and J lost 5 bases. CDR3 length: 15 residues. 13 Jbeta primers and 60 Vbeta primers were used for the PCR. The data were produced by immunoSEQ multiplex PCR, yet TCRdb's version contains in-frame clones alone and is incomplete. This sample's table has more than 95,000 clones. Broader study findings: V- and J-gene trimming in TCR beta was tied to a missense DCLRE1C variant by an analysis performed later.

This sequence joins TRBV5-1 and TRBJ1-4; 9 nucleotides agree with TRBD1. Source material: PBMCs. This TCR was recovered from a man aged 40-55 years in good health and CMV-seronegative. The CDR3 nucleotides read TGCGCCAGCAGCTTGGAAGGGACAGGGAATGAAAAACTGTTTTTT. Amino acids: CASSLEGTGNEKLFF.